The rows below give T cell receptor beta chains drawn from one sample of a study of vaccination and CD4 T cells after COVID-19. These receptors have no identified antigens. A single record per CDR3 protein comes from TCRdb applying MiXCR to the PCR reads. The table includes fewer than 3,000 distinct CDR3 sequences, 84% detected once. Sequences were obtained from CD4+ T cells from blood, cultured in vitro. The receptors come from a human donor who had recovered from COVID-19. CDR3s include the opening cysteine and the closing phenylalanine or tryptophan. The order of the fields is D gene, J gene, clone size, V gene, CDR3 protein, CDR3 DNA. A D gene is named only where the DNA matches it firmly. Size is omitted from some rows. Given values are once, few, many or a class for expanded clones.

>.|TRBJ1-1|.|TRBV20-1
CSASPGNTEAFF
TGCAGTGCTAGTCCAGGGAACACTGAAGCTTTCTTT
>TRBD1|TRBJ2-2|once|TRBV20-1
CSARRTGAFGELFF
TGCAGTGCCCGACGGACAGGGGCTTTCGGGGAGCTGTTTTTT
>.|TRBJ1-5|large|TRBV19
CASSPAGFNQPQHF
TGTGCCAGTAGCCCGGCGGGGTTCAATCAGCCCCAGCATTTT
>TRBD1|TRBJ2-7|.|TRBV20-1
CSASVGGTTREQYF
TGCAGTGCTAGCGTAGGGGGCACTACGAGGGAGCAGTACTTC
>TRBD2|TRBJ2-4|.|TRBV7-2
CASSYTHGLASSQNIQYF
TGTGCCAGCAGCTACACACATGGACTAGCGTCGAGTCAAAACATTCAGTACTTC
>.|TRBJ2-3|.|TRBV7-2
CASSRARGRTSADTQYF
TGTGCCAGCAGCCGCGCGAGGGGCAGGACGTCAGCAGATACGCAGTATTTT
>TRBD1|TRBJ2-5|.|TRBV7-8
CASSFPGQGARETQYF
TGTGCCAGCAGCTTCCCTGGACAGGGGGCGAGGGAGACCCAGTACTTC
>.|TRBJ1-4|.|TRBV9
CASTTGVSNEKLFF
TGTGCCAGCACCACAGGAGTCAGTAATGAAAAACTGTTTTTT
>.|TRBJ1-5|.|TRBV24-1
CATSDDSYNQPQHF
TGTGCCACCAGTGACGACAGCTACAATCAGCCCCAGCATTTT
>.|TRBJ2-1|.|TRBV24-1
CATMDSHEQFF
TGTGCCACGATGGACAGCCATGAGCAGTTCTTC
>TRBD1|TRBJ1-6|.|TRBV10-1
CASSEGGGDSPLHF
TGCGCCAGCAGTGAAGGAGGGGGCGATTCACCCCTCCACTTT
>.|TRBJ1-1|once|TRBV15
CATSRDWMNTEAFF
TGTGCCACCAGCAGAGATTGGATGAACACTGAAGCTTTCTTT
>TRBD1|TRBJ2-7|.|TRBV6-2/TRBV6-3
CASRIQGATYEQYF
TGTGCCAGCAGGATCCAGGGGGCCACCTACGAGCAGTACTTC
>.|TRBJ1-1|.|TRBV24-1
CATSDVTGTAFF
TGTGCCACCAGTGATGTCACAGGTACAGCTTTCTTT
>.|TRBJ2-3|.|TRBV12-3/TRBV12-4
CASSRTNTQYF
TGTGCCAGCAGCAGGACGAATACGCAGTATTTT
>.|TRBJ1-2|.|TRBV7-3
CASSPTLGLNYGYTF
TGTGCCAGCAGCCCTACTCTGGGGTTGAACTATGGCTACACCTTC
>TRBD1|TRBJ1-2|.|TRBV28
CASSLSQGAGGYTF
TGTGCCAGCAGTTTAAGTCAGGGGGCGGGAGGCTACACCTTC
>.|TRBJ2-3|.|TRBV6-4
CASSDPPASPQYF
TGTGCCAGCAGCGATCCACCGGCTAGCCCGCAGTATTTT
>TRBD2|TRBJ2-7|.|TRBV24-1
CPTSPTQPGGIYEQYF
TGTCCCACCAGTCCCACCCAGCCCGGGGGGATCTACGAGCAGTACTTC
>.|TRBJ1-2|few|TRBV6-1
CASSRPQGYGYTF
TGTGCCAGCAGTCGCCCACAGGGCTATGGCTACACCTTC
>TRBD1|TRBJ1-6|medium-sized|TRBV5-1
CASEPGGYNSPLHF
TGCGCCAGTGAACCAGGGGGTTATAATTCACCCCTCCACTTT
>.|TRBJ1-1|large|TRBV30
CAWNGHTNTEAFF
TGTGCCTGGAACGGACACACGAACACTGAAGCTTTCTTT
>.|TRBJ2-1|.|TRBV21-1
CASSKVPHRRRDEQFF
TGTGCCAGCAGCAAAGTTCCCCATCGGAGGCGGGATGAGCAGTTCTTC
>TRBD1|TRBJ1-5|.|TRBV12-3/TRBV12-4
CASSPRTGNQPQHF
TGTGCCAGCAGTCCCCGGACAGGAAATCAGCCCCAGCATTTT
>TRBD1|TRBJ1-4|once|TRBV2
CASRDRVGSEKLFF
TGTGCCAGCAGGGACAGGGTAGGGTCCGAAAAACTGTTTTTT
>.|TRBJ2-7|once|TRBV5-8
CATSTAPGFYDQYF
TGTGCCACCTCGACGGCCCCGGGTTTCTACGACCAGTACTTC
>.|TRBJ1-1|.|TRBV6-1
CASSHPEGTEAFF
TGTGCCAGCAGCCATCCCGAGGGGACTGAAGCTTTCTTT
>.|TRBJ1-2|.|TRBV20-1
CSSHGYGYTF
TGCAGCTCGCATGGATATGGCTACACCTTC
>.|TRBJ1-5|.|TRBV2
CASSESLQPQHF
TGTGCCAGCAGTGAGAGTCTTCAGCCCCAGCATTTT
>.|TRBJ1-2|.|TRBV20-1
CSARSDGQYGYTF
TGCAGTGCTAGATCAGACGGGCAGTATGGCTACACCTTC
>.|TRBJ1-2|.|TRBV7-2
CASSVGVAYGYTF
TGTGCCAGCAGCGTGGGGGTCGCCTATGGCTACACCTTC
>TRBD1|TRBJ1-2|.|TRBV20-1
CSARGGQGNYGYTF
TGCAGTGCTAGGGGGGGACAGGGGAACTATGGCTACACCTTC
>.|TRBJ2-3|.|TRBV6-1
CASSRRGDTQYF
TGTGCCAGCAGTCGGCGCGGAGATACGCAGTATTTT
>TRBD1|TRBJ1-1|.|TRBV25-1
CASSVPGQGSEAFF
TGTGCCAGCAGTGTACCGGGACAGGGCTCTGAAGCTTTCTTT
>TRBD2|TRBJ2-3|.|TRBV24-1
CATSDLAGGLGDTQYF
TGTGCCACCAGTGATTTGGCGGGGGGGCTAGGAGATACGCAGTATTTT
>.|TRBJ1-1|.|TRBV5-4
CASSLEGDSTEAFF
TGTGCCAGCAGCTTGGAGGGGGATAGTACTGAAGCTTTCTTT
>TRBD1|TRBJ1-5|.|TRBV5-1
CASSLGQGLNQPQHF
TGCGCCAGCAGCCTTGGACAGGGGCTAAATCAGCCCCAGCATTTT
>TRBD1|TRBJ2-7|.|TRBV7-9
CASRPRQGGHEQYF
TGTGCCAGCAGACCAAGACAGGGTGGCCACGAGCAGTACTTC
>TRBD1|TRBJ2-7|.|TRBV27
CAGGGQGNNEQYF
TGTGCCGGAGGGGGACAGGGTAACAACGAGCAGTACTTC
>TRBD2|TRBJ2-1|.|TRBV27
CASSLPPPSGGVSYNEQFF
TGTGCCAGCAGTCTACCCCCCCCTAGCGGGGGGGTTTCCTACAATGAGCAGTTCTTC